This passage covers 26 T cell receptor beta chains from one sample sequenced in a study of cytomegalovirus exposure and HLA in healthy donors (dated by TCRdb to about 2017). Receptors were amplified or captured by the immunoSEQ multiplex PCR assay. For the multiplex PCR, a mixture combining 60 forward primers for TCR Vbeta segments and 13 reverse primers for TCR Jbeta segments was used. As stored in TCRdb, this immuneACCESS dataset retains in-frame rearrangements with V and J assigned. A fraction of the clones does not appear; measured against another copy, unresolved V genes explain less than half of the discrepancy, and the remainder lacks a known reason. The sample table shows about 150,000 clones, and 60% to 85% are seen once. Together, the top ten hold roughly 6% of the sample. Material: PBMCs. All receptors come from a man between 50 and 59 years old in good health and CMV-seropositive.

The genes are TRBV5-1 and TRBJ2-5, with a weak D call TRBD1 (6 bases). The CDR3 is made up of 15 amino acids. The V end was cut by 1 base, the J end by 5 bases, with 15 bases between. Germline V lookup: CDR1 SGHRS, CDR2 YFSETQ. CDR3 sequence reads: CASSLLSGVEETQYF. The CDR3 DNA follows: TGCGCCAGCAGCTTGCTTTCAGGGGTGGAGGAGACCCAGTACTTC.

The gene calls are TRBV4-1 and TRBJ2-5; TRBD2 matches 9 bases. From germline, CDR1 is MGHRA and CDR2 YSYEKL. Unmatched junction bases numbered 14, after V lost 0 bases and J lost 6 bases. The CDR3 has 18 amino acids. CDR3 protein: CASSQDVDRRGRGQTQYF. In DNA form, the CDR3 reads TGCGCCAGCAGCCAAGATGTCGACCGCCGCGGGAGGGGACAGACCCAGTACTTC.

The chain employs TRBV6-1 and TRBJ1-5; maybe TRBD1 (5 bases). CDR3 size: 14 residues. V was pared by 0 bases and J by 5 bases, with 8 bases between. Looked up from germline, CDR1 is MNHNS and CDR2 is SASEGT. The CDR3 spells CASSEALGDQPQHF. The CDR3 DNA sequence: TGTGCCAGCAGTGAAGCTCTAGGGGATCAGCCCCAGCATTTT.

This clone was picked up a small number of times. This chain uses TRBV28 with TRBJ2-5; D not certain. CDR1 and CDR2 from the germline V gene are MDHEN and SYDVKM. The CDR3 runs 11 residues. V lost 3 bases to trimming and J lost 5 bases, with 4 bases between them. CDR3 coding DNA: TGTGCCAGCAGTTTCGAGGAGACCCAGTACTTC. Amino acid sequence: CASSFEETQYF.

The V call is TRBV15, the J call TRBJ2-3, with 7 nucleotides matching TRBD2. V shed 3 bases, J shed 3 bases, and the junction held 6 bases outside the gene matches. There are 15 residues in the CDR3. Germline V gives CDR1 LNHNV, CDR2 YYDKDF (reference sequence). The CDR3 loop reads CATSRANGGTDTQYF. The CDR3 DNA reads TGTGCCACCAGCAGGGCGAACGGGGGGACAGATACGCAGTATTTT.

The chain employs TRBV5-1 and TRBJ2-7; 7 bases agree with TRBD2. Germline CDR1 SGHRS, CDR2 YFSETQ. The J segment lost 4 bases and the V segment lost 2 bases, leaving 6 bases of the junction unmatched. The CDR3 runs 14 residues. The CDR3 reads CASSFGGSGYEQYF. The CDR3 region has the DNA TGCGCCAGCAGCTTCGGCGGGAGCGGATACGAGCAGTACTTC.

This rearrangement joins TRBV5-1 to TRBJ2-7, with 12 bases lining up with TRBD2. CDR3 size: 13 residues. V was clipped by 4 bases and J by 11 bases; unmatched bases: 7. Germline V gene lookup returns CDR1 SGHRS and CDR2 YFSETQ. Here the CDR3 reads CASSPGLAGFKYF. CDR3 nucleotide sequence: TGCGCCAGCAGCCCCGGACTAGCGGGATTTAAGTACTTC.

The rearrangement links TRBV5-1 to TRBJ2-6, with unresolved D. The CDR3 is made up of 15 amino acids. V was shortened by 0 bases and J by 0 bases, with 4 bases between the two germline ends. Germline V CDR1 and CDR2: SGHRS, YFSETQ. The CDR3 loop is CASSLAGSGANVLTF. Written as DNA, the CDR3 is TGCGCCAGCAGCTTGGCAGGCTCTGGGGCCAACGTCCTGACTTTC. Together with reference TRBV5-1 and TRBJ2-6, the CDR3 gives the full variable domain: KAGVTQTPRYLIKTRGQQVTLSCSPISGHRSVSWYQQTPGQGLQFLFEYFSETQRNKGNFPGRFSGRQFSNSRSEMNVSTLELGDSALYLCASSLAGSGANVLTFGAGSRLTVL.

The chain joins TRBV19 to TRBJ1-1; maybe TRBD1 (5 bases). From germline, CDR1 is LNHDA and CDR2 SQIVND (reference sequence). Trimming removed 3 bases at V and 3 bases at J, with 14 bases between. The CDR3 spans 15 residues. The CDR3 DNA is TGTGCCAGTAGTATTAAGGACACTAAGGACACTGAAGCTTTCTTT. It specifies CASSIKDTKDTEAFF.

The chain carries TRBV6-4 and TRBJ2-5, with 7 positions matching TRBD1. Trimming cost V 3 bases and J 5 bases; bases outside gene matches: 3. CDR3 length equals 13 residues. Looked up from germline, CDR1 is MRHNA and CDR2 is SNTAGT. The CDR3 nucleotides read TGTGCCAGCAGTGAATCACAGGGGGAGACCCAGTACTTC. Residues: CASSESQGETQYF.

This clone was counted a few times. The rearrangement joins TRBV7-8 to TRBJ2-5, with 7 bases matching TRBD1. This CDR3 contains 14 residues. J gave up 5 bases and V 4 bases, and 7 bases lay outside the gene matches. Germline V gene sequence: CDR1 SGHVS, CDR2 FQNEAQ. The CDR3 here is CASSSMGQQETQYF. The CDR3 DNA reads TGTGCCAGCAGCTCAATGGGACAGCAGGAGACCCAGTACTTC.

The chain carries TRBV7-9 and TRBJ2-1; the match to TRBD2 covers 8 bases. After removal of 4 bases from V and 3 bases from J, the junction contained 8 bases not matched to a gene. The CDR3 sequence is 16 residues long. Looked up from germline, CDR1 is SEHNR and CDR2 is FQNEAQ (reference sequence). Written as DNA, the CDR3 is TGTGCCAGCAGCTCCCCAGCGGGAGATGTCTACAATGAGCAGTTCTTC. It is translated as CASSSPAGDVYNEQFF.

This clone is a singleton in its sample. The J gene is TRBJ2-3, the V gene TRBV30; 11 bases line up with TRBD2. Germline assignment: CDR1 GTSNPN and CDR2 SVGIG (reference sequence). The length of the CDR3 is 15 residues. Losses at the gene ends were 3 bases for V and 10 bases for J; bases not matched to a gene: 12. The CDR3 DNA sequence: TGTGCCTGGAGGGGGGGTAGCGGGAGGGCCTCTTCGCAGTATTTT. Protein sequence: CAWRGGSGRASSQYF.

The chain recombines TRBV5-5 with TRBJ2-6; D remains ambiguous. Germline CDR1 reads SGHKS; CDR2 reads YYEKEE (reference sequence). Trimming left V 3 bases short and J 0 bases short, with 10 bases between. The CDR3 runs to 16 residues. The chain's CDR3 is CASSSTVSSGANVLTF. The CDR3 coding sequence is TGTGCCAGCAGCTCTACAGTCAGCTCTGGGGCCAACGTCCTGACTTTC. The variable domain in full, completed from reference TRBV5-5 and TRBJ2-6, reads DAGVTQSPTHLIKTRGQQVTLRCSPISGHKSVSWYQQVLGQGPQFIFQYYEKEERGRGNFPDRFSARQFPNYSSELNVNALLLGDSALYLCASSSTVSSGANVLTFGAGSRLTVL.

The table lists this clone with a count of one. This chain connects TRBV5-6 to TRBJ1-5, with D possibly TRBD1 on 5 matching bases. The CDR3 runs to 14 residues. The V end was cut by 3 bases, the J end by 4 bases, with 11 bases between. Germline assignment: CDR1 SGHDT and CDR2 YYEEEE. The CDR3 loop is CASSWGLKNQPQHF. The CDR3 region has the DNA TGTGCCAGCAGCTGGGGACTGAAGAATCAGCCCCAGCATTTT.

In the case of this clone: The junction does not match germline at one end; this may be a read error. The V gene is TRBV27, the J gene TRBJ1-1; D is undetermined. The CDR3 is 16 amino acids. Germline V gene data show CDR1 as MNHEY and CDR2 as SMNVEV (reference sequence). The CDR3 coding sequence is TGTGCCAACAGTTTAATCCCCCGGCGGGGAGAGACTGAAGCTTTCTTT. As protein: CANSLIPRRGETEAFF.

This clone was detected once. The chain employs TRBV4-2 and TRBJ2-1; D is perhaps TRBD2 (5 bases). The CDR3 loop spans 13 amino acids. Germline V gene lookup returns CDR1 LGHNA and CDR2 YNFKEQ. V was trimmed by 5 bases and J by 4 bases, leaving 9 bases between them. CDR3 sequence: CASSKLGYNEQFF. CDR3 DNA: TGTGCCAGCAGCAAACTAGGGTACAATGAGCAGTTCTTC.

CDR3 protein: CASPPGGSMGYTF. Here the CDR3 DNA reads TGTGCCAGCCCACCAGGAGGGAGTATGGGCTACACCTTC. V is TRBV2 and J is TRBJ1-2; no clear D. This CDR3 spans 13 amino acids. V gave up 8 bases and J gave up 8 bases, with 18 bases separating them. Germline V gives CDR1 SNHLY, CDR2 FYNNEI.

CDR3: CASSTGGLNEQFF. CDR3 nucleotides: TGTGCCAGCAGTACAGGGGGGTTGAATGAGCAGTTCTTC. The chain employs TRBV2 and TRBJ2-1, with 8 bases identical to TRBD1. Germline lookup yields CDR1 SNHLY and CDR2 FYNNEI. This CDR3 has 13 amino acids. With V trimmed by 5 bases and J by 7 bases, 4 bases remained unmatched.

The chain is built from TRBV27 and TRBJ2-3; 11 bases line up with TRBD1. The CDR3 length is 13 residues. V shed 4 bases and J 6 bases; nucleotides not matched to a gene: 0. Germline loops: CDR1 MNHEY, CDR2 SMNVEV (reference sequence). CDR3 amino acids: CASSWDRGDTQYF. The CDR3 DNA reads TGTGCCAGCAGTTGGGACAGGGGGGATACGCAGTATTTT.

In DNA, the CDR3 is TGTGCCAGCAGCTCCCCGGGTGCCGTATCAGTGGCTTTCTTT. It specifies CASSSPGAVSVAFF. This chain joins TRBV28 and TRBJ1-1; D is uncertain. The length of the CDR3 is 14 residues. Trimming removed 6 bases at V and 11 bases at J, with 22 bases between. CDR1 is MDHEN and CDR2 is SYDVKM in the germline V gene.

This clone showed up just a few times. This chain connects TRBV19 to TRBJ1-5; D is possibly TRBD1 (6 bases). CDR1 and CDR2 (germline): LNHDA, SQIVND (reference sequence). The CDR3 runs 15 residues. With 4 bases removed from V and 4 bases from J, the gap between germline ends came to 14 bases. The CDR3 here is CASSKQGQLNQPQHF. Written as DNA, the CDR3 is TGTGCCAGTAGTAAACAGGGTCAGTTGAATCAGCCCCAGCATTTT.

The gene calls are TRBV25-1 and TRBJ1-1, with D unresolved. The CDR3 spans 12 residues. Trimming removed 5 bases at V and 7 bases at J, with 11 bases between. Per germline, CDR1 MGHDK and CDR2 SYGVNS. As DNA, the CDR3 is TGTGCCAGCAGTTACGGGGATAGTGAAGCTTTCTTT. Translating gives CASSYGDSEAFF.

J is TRBJ1-5 and V is TRBV23-1; D possibly corresponds to TRBD1 (6 bases). TRBV23-1 is an ORF; its function is uncertain. The CDR3 is 17 residues long. The germline V and J ends were trimmed by 0 bases and 5 bases, with 17 bases remaining between them. CDR3 residues: CASSQSDRGLEDQPQHF. The CDR3 region has the DNA TGCGCCAGCAGTCAATCGGACAGAGGATTAGAGGATCAGCCCCAGCATTTT.

The V gene is TRBV2, the J gene TRBJ1-4; TRBD1 agrees at 8 bases. Germline CDR1 is SNHLY and CDR2 is FYNNEI. The CDR3 consists of 13 residues. J gave up 7 bases and V 6 bases, and 4 bases lay outside the gene matches. The CDR3 reads CASRDRAAEKLFF. CDR3 DNA: TGTGCCAGCAGGGACAGGGCTGCTGAAAAACTGTTTTTT.

V is TRBV11-2 and J is TRBJ1-1; 9 bases are shared with TRBD1. V lost 3 bases, J lost 3 bases, and 2 bases stayed unmatched. The CDR3 is 14 residues long. The germline CDR1 and CDR2 sequences are SGHAT and FQNNGV. The CDR3 DNA is TGTGCCAGCAGCTTCGGGACAGGGCACACTGAAGCTTTCTTT. Its translation is CASSFGTGHTEAFF.